Described below is a single T cell receptor (beta chain) sequence and its context. Generated by immunoSEQ multiplex PCR, the TCRdb table keeps only in-frame clones and is missing some. Of 150,000 to 200,000 clones listed, around four fifths are singletons. The sample is drawn from a study of blood T cell repertoires in COVID-19. Study-wide context: Donors in the United States, Italy and Spain gave samples during acute or convalescent COVID-19.

Sequencing was performed on PBMCs or T cells enriched from blood (not recorded which). The TCR originated in a woman aged 45-65 years in a cohort exposed to, infected with or recovered from COVID-19 (not recorded which).

The CDR3 reads CASSPYSNMVGDGYTF. In nucleotides, the CDR3 is TGTGCCAGCAGCCCTTACTCAAACATGGTGGGAGATGGCTACACCTTC. The rearrangement links TRBV6-2 or TRBV6-3 to TRBJ1-2; D remains unclear. This CDR3 region has 16 residues. Trimming removed 6 bases from V and 6 bases from J, with 23 bases in between. Germline CDR1 reads MNHEY; CDR2 reads SVGEGT.